The clone carrying this TCR beta chain was recorded at least ten times. Participants were aged 18 to 89 years, lived in 24 US areas, and enrolled virtually. Clinical history reported by participants formed the basis on which cohorts were assigned. CDR1 and CDR2 (germline): SQVTM, ANQGSEA. This CDR3 is built from 13 residues. Unmatched junction bases numbered 2, after V lost 7 bases and J lost 4 bases. These data originate in a study of blood T cell repertoires in COVID-19. The overall study: Researchers got acute and convalescent COVID-19 samples from the United States, Italy and Spain.

Per the original methods: Reference gene primer amplification gave estimated nucleated cell counts. Assay: immunoSEQ multiplex PCR; the TCRdb copy retains only in-frame clones and omits some. That table gives V, J and clone size, and the DNA gave D and trimming. Of a few hundred thousand clones in the sample, around 85% were seen once. The TCR was taken from a man aged 35 to 55 who had recovered from COVID-19. Sequencing was performed on PBMCs or T cells enriched from blood (not recorded which). This chain connects TRBV29-1 to TRBJ2-3, with 13 bases aligning to TRBD2. The CDR3 reads CSAGTSGADTQYF. The CDR3 coding sequence is TGCAGCGCCGGGACTAGCGGGGCAGATACGCAGTATTTT.